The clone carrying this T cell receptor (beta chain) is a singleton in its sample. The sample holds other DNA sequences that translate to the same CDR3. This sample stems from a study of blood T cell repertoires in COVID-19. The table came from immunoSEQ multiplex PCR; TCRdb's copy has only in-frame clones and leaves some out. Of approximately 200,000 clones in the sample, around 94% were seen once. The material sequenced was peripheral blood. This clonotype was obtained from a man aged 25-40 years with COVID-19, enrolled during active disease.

The CDR3 sequence is CASRPGQGNSPLHF. For the CDR3, the DNA is TGTGCCAGCAGGCCGGGACAGGGGAATTCACCCCTCCACTTT. The chain couples TRBV27 to TRBJ1-6, with 10 bases identical to TRBD1. Trimming took 6 bases from V and 7 from J; bases not matched to a gene: 3. Germline V gene sequence: CDR1 MNHEY, CDR2 SMNVEV (reference sequence). The length of the CDR3 is 14 residues.